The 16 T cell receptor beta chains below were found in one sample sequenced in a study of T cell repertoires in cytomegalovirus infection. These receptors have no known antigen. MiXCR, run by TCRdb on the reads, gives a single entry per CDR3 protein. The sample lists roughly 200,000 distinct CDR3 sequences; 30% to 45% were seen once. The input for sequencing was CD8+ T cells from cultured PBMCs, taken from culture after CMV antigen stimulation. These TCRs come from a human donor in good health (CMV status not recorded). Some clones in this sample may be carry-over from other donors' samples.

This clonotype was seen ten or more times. CDR3: CASSSRSAVITDTQYF. The CDR3 bases are TGTGCCAGCAGCTCGAGGAGCGCGGTTATCACAGATACGCAGTATTTT. The chain links TRBV7-6 to TRBJ2-3; D gene ambiguous. The ends were cut back, 4 bases at V and 2 bases at J, with 16 bases in the middle. There are 16 residues in the CDR3. The germline V gene encodes CDR1 SGHVS and CDR2 FNYEAQ.

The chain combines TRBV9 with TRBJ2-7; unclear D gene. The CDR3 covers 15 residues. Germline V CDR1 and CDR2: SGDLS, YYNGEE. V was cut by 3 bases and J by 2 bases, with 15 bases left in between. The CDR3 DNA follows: TGTGCCAGCAGCGCCCCGGGTGGCTCAGCCTACGAGCAGTACTTC. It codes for CASSAPGGSAYEQYF.

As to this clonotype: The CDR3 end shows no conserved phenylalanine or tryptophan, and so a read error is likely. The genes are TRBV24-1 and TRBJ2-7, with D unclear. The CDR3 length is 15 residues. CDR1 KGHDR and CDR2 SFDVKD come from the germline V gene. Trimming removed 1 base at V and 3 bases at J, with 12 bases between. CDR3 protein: CATSDFLSGVYEQYL. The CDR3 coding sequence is TGTGCCACCAGTGATTTCCTATCTGGGGTCTACGAGCAGTACTTA.

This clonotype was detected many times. The CDR3 DNA reads TGTGCCAGCAGCCCTGTAGCGGGAGGTTTGTACAATGAGCAGTTCTTC. Its protein product is CASSPVAGGLYNEQFF. The chain employs TRBV7-2 and TRBJ2-1; 10 nucleotides align to TRBD2. J lost 4 bases, V lost 5 bases, and 8 bases had no gene match. CDR1 and CDR2 from the germline V gene are SGHTA and FQGNSA. This CDR3 region has 16 residues.

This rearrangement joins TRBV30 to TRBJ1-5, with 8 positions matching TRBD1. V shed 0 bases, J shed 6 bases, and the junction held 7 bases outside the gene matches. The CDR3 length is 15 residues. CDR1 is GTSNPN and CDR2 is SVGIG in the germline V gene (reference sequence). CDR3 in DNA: TGTGCCTGGAGTGTAATGGGACAGGTGGGTCAGCCCCAGCATTTT. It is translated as CAWSVMGQVGQPQHF.

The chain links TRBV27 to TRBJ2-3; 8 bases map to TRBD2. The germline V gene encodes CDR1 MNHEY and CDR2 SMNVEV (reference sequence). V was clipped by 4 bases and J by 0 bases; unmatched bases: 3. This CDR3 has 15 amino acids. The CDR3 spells CASSSSGHSTDTQYF. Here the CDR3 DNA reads TGTGCCAGCAGTTCTAGCGGGCACAGCACAGATACGCAGTATTTT.

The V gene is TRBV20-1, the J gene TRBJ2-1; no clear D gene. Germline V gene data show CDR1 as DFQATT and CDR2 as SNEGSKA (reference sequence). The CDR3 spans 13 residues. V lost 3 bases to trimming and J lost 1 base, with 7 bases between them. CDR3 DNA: TGCAGTGCTAGCCCGCGGTCCTACAATGAGCAGTTCTTC. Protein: CSASPRSYNEQFF.

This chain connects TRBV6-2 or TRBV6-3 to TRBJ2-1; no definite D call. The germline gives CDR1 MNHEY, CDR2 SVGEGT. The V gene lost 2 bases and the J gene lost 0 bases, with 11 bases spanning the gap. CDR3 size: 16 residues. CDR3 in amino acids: CASSYTSWSSYNEQFF. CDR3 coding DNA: TGTGCCAGCAGTTACACCAGCTGGAGCTCCTACAATGAGCAGTTCTTC.

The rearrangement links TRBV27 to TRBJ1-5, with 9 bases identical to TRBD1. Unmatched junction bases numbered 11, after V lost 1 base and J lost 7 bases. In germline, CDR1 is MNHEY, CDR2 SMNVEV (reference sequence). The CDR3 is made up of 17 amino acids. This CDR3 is CASSLLGDRGLRQPQHF. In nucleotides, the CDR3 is TGTGCCAGCAGTTTATTGGGTGACAGGGGGTTGAGACAGCCCCAGCATTTT.

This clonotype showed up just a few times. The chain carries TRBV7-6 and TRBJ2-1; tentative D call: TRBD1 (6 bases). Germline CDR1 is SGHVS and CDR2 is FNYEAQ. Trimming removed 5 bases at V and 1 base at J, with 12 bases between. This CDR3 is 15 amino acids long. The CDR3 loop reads CASSAGRGSYNEQFF. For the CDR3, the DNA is TGTGCCAGCAGCGCCGGTAGGGGGTCCTACAATGAGCAGTTCTTC.

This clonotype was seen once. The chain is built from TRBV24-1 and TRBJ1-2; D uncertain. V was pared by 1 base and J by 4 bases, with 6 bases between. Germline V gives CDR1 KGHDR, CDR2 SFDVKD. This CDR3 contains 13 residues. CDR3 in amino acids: CATSDLDGYGYTF. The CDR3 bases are TGTGCCACCAGTGATTTAGACGGCTATGGCTACACCTTC.

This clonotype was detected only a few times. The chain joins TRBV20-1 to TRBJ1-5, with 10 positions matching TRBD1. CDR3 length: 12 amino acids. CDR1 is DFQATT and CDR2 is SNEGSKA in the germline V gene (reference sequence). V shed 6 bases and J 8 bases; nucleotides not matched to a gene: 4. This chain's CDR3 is CSARQGAKPQHF. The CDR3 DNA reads TGCAGTGCGAGACAGGGGGCGAAGCCCCAGCATTTT.

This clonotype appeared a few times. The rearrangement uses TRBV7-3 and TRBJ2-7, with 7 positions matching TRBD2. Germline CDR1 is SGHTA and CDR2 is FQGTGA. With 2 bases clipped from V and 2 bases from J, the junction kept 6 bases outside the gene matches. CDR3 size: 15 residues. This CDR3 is CASSLYPSGPYEQYF. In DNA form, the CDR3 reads TGTGCCAGCAGCTTATATCCTAGCGGCCCCTACGAGCAGTACTTC.

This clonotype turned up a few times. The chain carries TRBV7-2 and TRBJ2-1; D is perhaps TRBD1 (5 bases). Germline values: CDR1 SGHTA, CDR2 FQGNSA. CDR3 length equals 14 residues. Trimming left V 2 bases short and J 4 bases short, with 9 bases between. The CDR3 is CASSLRTKYNEQFF. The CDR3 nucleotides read TGTGCCAGCAGCTTAAGGACAAAATACAATGAGCAGTTCTTC.

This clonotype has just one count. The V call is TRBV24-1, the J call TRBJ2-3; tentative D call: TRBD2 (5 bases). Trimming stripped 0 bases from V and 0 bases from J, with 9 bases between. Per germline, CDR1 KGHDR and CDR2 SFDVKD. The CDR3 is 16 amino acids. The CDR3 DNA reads TGTGCCACCAGTGATTTGGGAGCGGAGAGCACAGATACGCAGTATTTT. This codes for CATSDLGAESTDTQYF.

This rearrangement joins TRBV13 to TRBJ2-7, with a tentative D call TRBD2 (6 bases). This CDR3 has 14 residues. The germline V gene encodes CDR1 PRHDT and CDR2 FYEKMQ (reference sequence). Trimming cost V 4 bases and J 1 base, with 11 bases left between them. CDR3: CASSSREESYEQYF. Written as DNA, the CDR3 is TGTGCCAGCAGCTCAAGGGAGGAATCCTACGAGCAGTACTTC.